This TCR beta chain was recorded in a study of T cells in Graves' hyperthyroidism and ophthalmopathy. The study, taken as a whole, reports: Prediction of ophthalmopathy progression came a median around 6.1 months pre-onset. Peripheral blood also featured most of the thyroid clonotypes expanded above 0.001.

Germline V gives CDR1 MDHEN, CDR2 SYDVKM. Trimming cost V 6 bases and J 6 bases, with 9 bases left between them. The CDR3 runs to 12 residues. Reasons for excluding patients were uncontrolled infection, other autoimmune disease, pregnancy or lactation. This sample holds PBMCs from roughly 10 ml fresh peripheral blood. Amplification yielded TCR beta CDR3 regions, with RNA transcripts as the source. During a first-round RT-PCR of the TCR CDR3, the HTBI primer set was used. One entry per CDR3 protein results from TCRdb running MiXCR on the multiplex PCR reads. This sample has around 600,000 distinct CDR3 sequences; more than 14% occur once, and the top ten carry roughly an eighth. This clonotype showed up many times. Its antigen is unknown.

This receptor was obtained from a woman between 50 and 59 years old with Graves' ophthalmopathy. Sequencing was done on a sample of blood. The J gene is TRBJ2-1, the V gene TRBV28; the D gene is possibly TRBD2 (6 bases). This chain's CDR3 is CASSWDFNEQFF. The CDR3 nucleotides are TGTGCCAGCAGCTGGGACTTCAATGAGCAGTTCTTC.